This record looks at one TCR beta chain sequence and its context. Its target is not known. Germline assignment: CDR1 SGDLS and CDR2 YYNGEE. Trimming cost V 3 bases and J 2 bases, with 7 bases left between them. The CDR3 sequence is 13 residues long. Using its own MiXCR run on the 5' RACE reads, TCRdb lists one record per CDR3 protein. The sample holds 230,000 or so distinct CDR3 sequences, about 8.3% seen once. The data originate from a study of identical twins. Study-level findings and limits: Models underestimated TCR alpha sharing (out-of-frame) in monozygotic twins.

The sample also formed part of further work on yellow fever vaccine responses in identical twins. That paper states: Twins reportedly appeared to share part of their vaccine T cell response while keeping part individual.

The receptor was derived from a woman aged 18-29 years in good health. The sequencing sample was made of CD8+ T cells sorted from blood. V is TRBV9 and J is TRBJ2-3, with unresolved D. The CDR3, as DNA: TGTGCCAGCAGCGCGACGAACACAGATACGCAGTATTTT. It encodes CASSATNTDTQYF.